These 19 T cell receptor beta chains were sequenced from one sample in a study of T cell changes during pregnancy in multiple sclerosis. Measured with immunoSEQ multiplex PCR; TCRdb has only the in-frame clones, and not every one. The repertoire holds approximately 90,000 clones, with roughly 92% as singletons. The specimen comprised peripheral blood, sampled after pregnancy. Source of these receptors: a female donor with multiple sclerosis, enrolled in a pregnancy study.

This CDR3 is CASSLEWASYEQYF. The CDR3 DNA sequence: TGCGCCAGCAGCTTAGAGTGGGCCTCCTACGAGCAGTACTTC. The gene calls are TRBV5-1 and TRBJ2-7; D is unresolved. This CDR3 region has 14 residues. From germline, CDR1 is SGHRS and CDR2 YFSETQ. V shed 2 bases and J shed 0 bases, with 9 bases lying between them.

The chain recombines TRBV6-4 with TRBJ1-6, with 9 bases fitting TRBD1. Looked up from germline, CDR1 is MRHNA and CDR2 is SNTAGT. The CDR3 is made up of 15 amino acids. V dropped 4 bases and J dropped 7; count of bases not matched to a gene: 5. CDR3 loop: CASSVQDRGNSPLHF. The CDR3, as DNA: TGTGCCAGCAGTGTACAGGACAGGGGCAATTCACCCCTCCACTTT.

CDR3 in DNA: TGTGCCAGCAGCCGGAGCGATTCACCCCTCCACTTT. Its translation: CASSRSDSPLHF. The V gene is TRBV6-5, the J gene TRBJ1-6; D remains ambiguous. This CDR3 has 12 residues. V was trimmed by 6 bases and J by 8 bases, leaving 8 bases between them. CDR1 MNHEY and CDR2 SVGAGI come from the germline V gene.

The chain employs TRBV2 and TRBJ2-7; TRBD2 is a possible D gene (5 bases). The germline CDR1 and CDR2 sequences are SNHLY and FYNNEI. The CDR3 is 14 amino acids. The V and J ends lost 6 bases and 0 bases respectively, with 12 bases between them. In DNA, the CDR3 is TGTGCCAGCAGGATCAGCGGCGTCTCCTACGAGCAGTACTTC. This sequence encodes CASRISGVSYEQYF.

The gene calls are TRBV29-1 and TRBJ1-4, with D possibly being TRBD1 (5 bases). CDR3 length: 15 amino acids. Looked up from germline, CDR1 is SQVTM and CDR2 is ANQGSEA. V lost 3 bases and J 6 bases, leaving 17 bases between the germline ends. This CDR3 reads CSVDEGRNGYEKLFF. The DNA for the CDR3 is TGCAGCGTTGATGAGGGGAGGAATGGTTATGAAAAACTGTTTTTT.

This rearrangement joins TRBV9 to TRBJ2-3; TRBD2 aligns across 14 bases. The J segment lost 6 bases and the V segment lost 0 bases, leaving 9 bases of the junction unmatched. The germline V gene has CDR1 SGDLS and CDR2 YYNGEE. CDR3 length: 18 amino acids. The CDR3 DNA sequence: TGTGCCAGCAGCGTAGAAGGGACTAGCGGGAGCCTTCATGATACGCAGTATTTT. Amino acid sequence: CASSVEGTSGSLHDTQYF.

This sequence joins TRBV27 and TRBJ2-7; 8 bases agree with TRBD2. J was trimmed by 0 bases and V by 5 bases; bases with no gene match: 6. This CDR3 has 15 residues. Germline-derived CDR1 and CDR2 are MNHEY and SMNVEV (reference sequence). CDR3 nucleotide sequence: TGTGCCAGCAGTCCTCTAGCGGGTAGCTCCTACGAGCAGTACTTC. Translating it yields CASSPLAGSSYEQYF.

This rearrangement joins TRBV19 to TRBJ2-3; 14 bases align to TRBD2. The J segment lost 3 bases and the V segment lost 5 bases, leaving 7 bases of the junction unmatched. CDR3 length: 17 amino acids. Germline V lookup: CDR1 LNHDA, CDR2 SQIVND (reference sequence). CDR3 sequence reads: CASSSSTSGRVTDTQYF. The CDR3 bases are TGTGCCAGTAGTTCGTCGACTAGCGGGAGGGTAACAGATACGCAGTATTTT.

This chain connects TRBV2 to TRBJ2-3; TRBD2 aligns across 7 bases. Trimming removed 4 bases from V and 6 bases from J; junction bases left unmatched: 16. Germline lookup yields CDR1 SNHLY and CDR2 FYNNEI. This CDR3 region has 17 residues. The CDR3 sequence: CASSGIGLGQWVDTQYF. The DNA of the CDR3 is TGTGCCAGCAGTGGAATCGGACTAGGTCAGTGGGTCGATACGCAGTATTTT.

The rearrangement uses TRBV6-5 and TRBJ2-7; 9 bases align to TRBD1. This CDR3 region has 15 residues. With 0 bases clipped from V and 5 bases from J, the junction kept 5 bases outside the gene matches. Germline-derived CDR1 and CDR2 are MNHEY and SVGAGI. CDR3 DNA sequence: TGTGCCAGCAGTTACTCGGGACAGGGATTCGACGAGCAGTACTTC. It specifies CASSYSGQGFDEQYF.

A few counts support this clone. The rearrangement joins TRBV27 to TRBJ1-1; 7 nucleotides agree with TRBD1. Germline CDR1 MNHEY, CDR2 SMNVEV (reference sequence). The trim removed 6 bases at V and 1 base at J, leaving 5 bases unmatched. This CDR3 contains 14 residues. The CDR3 coding sequence is TGTGCCAGCAGGGGGTACAGGGGGAACACTGAAGCTTTCTTT. Protein sequence: CASRGYRGNTEAFF.

The V call is TRBV6-1, the J call TRBJ2-1; 14 nucleotides agree with TRBD2. V lost 6 bases to trimming and J lost 15 bases; unmatched junction nucleotides: 13. CDR3 length: 15 amino acids. Germline V gene data show CDR1 as MNHNS and CDR2 as SASEGT. CDR3 DNA: TGTGCCAGCAGGGGGGGACTAGCGGGGGCCTCGGGGTGGTTCTTC. Residues: CASRGGLAGASGWFF.

The V call is TRBV4-1, the J call TRBJ1-1; possibly TRBD1 for D (5 bases). The germline V gene has CDR1 MGHRA and CDR2 YSYEKL. V lost 3 bases to trimming and J lost 6 bases, with 14 bases between them. The CDR3 has 14 residues. The CDR3 reads CASSQADRLSEAFF. The CDR3 region has the DNA TGCGCCAGCAGCCAGGCAGACAGACTCTCTGAAGCTTTCTTT.

The CDR3 is CACPGQSGSTSTDTQYF. CDR3 coding DNA: TGTGCCTGCCCGGGACAGTCAGGATCTACAAGCACAGATACGCAGTATTTT. The rearrangement joins TRBV30 to TRBJ2-3; 7 bases fit TRBD1. The CDR3 spans 17 residues. From germline, CDR1 is GTSNPN and CDR2 SVGIG (reference sequence). Trimming cost V 6 bases and J 0 bases; bases outside gene matches: 15. Full variable domain (outside the CDR3, taken from reference TRBV30 and TRBJ2-3): SQTIHQWPATLVQPVGSPLSLECTVEGTSNPNLYWYRQAAGRGLQLLFYSVGIGQISSEVPQNLSASRPQDRQFILSSKKLLLSDSGFYLCACPGQSGSTSTDTQYFGPGTRLTVL.

The V gene is TRBV5-1, the J gene TRBJ1-2, with unresolved D. The germline V gene has CDR1 SGHRS and CDR2 YFSETQ. Trimming took off 2 bases at V and 8 bases at J, with 16 bases between the two ends. The CDR3 runs to 14 residues. The CDR3 region has the DNA TGCGCCAGCAGCTTCGACGGGGTAGCGGAGGGCTACACCTTC. Protein: CASSFDGVAEGYTF.

The chain links TRBV9 to TRBJ2-3, with 7 bases that match TRBD2. This CDR3 contains 15 residues. V trimming: 0 bases; J trimming: 1 base; junction bases outside the gene matches: 2. The germline V gene encodes CDR1 SGDLS and CDR2 YYNGEE. The CDR3 protein is CASSVEAGRTDTQYF. DNA for the CDR3: TGTGCCAGCAGCGTAGAAGCGGGGCGCACAGATACGCAGTATTTT.

This chain uses TRBV2 with TRBJ1-1; 7 positions match TRBD1. Germline assignment: CDR1 SNHLY and CDR2 FYNNEI. J gave up 4 bases and V 4 bases, and 6 bases lay outside the gene matches. CDR3 length: 14 residues. This CDR3 reads CASSAQGSGTEAFF. In nucleotides, the CDR3 is TGTGCCAGCAGTGCACAGGGGAGCGGCACTGAAGCTTTCTTT.

The rearrangement uses TRBV5-4 and TRBJ2-2, with 7 bases fitting TRBD1. The ends lost 4 bases at V and 4 bases at J; junction bases unmatched: 13. The germline V gene has CDR1 SGHNT and CDR2 YYREEE (reference sequence). This CDR3 has 17 amino acids. The CDR3 is CASSPSATGSVTGELFF. CDR3 sequence (DNA): TGTGCCAGCAGCCCGAGTGCGACAGGGTCGGTCACCGGGGAGCTGTTTTTT.

J is TRBJ1-3 and V is TRBV5-6, with no clear D. The CDR3 extends over 12 amino acids. Germline V gene sequence: CDR1 SGHDT, CDR2 YYEEEE. Trimming removed 4 bases from V and 2 bases from J, with 4 bases in between. CDR3 protein: CASSEPGNTIYF. Written as DNA, the CDR3 is TGTGCCAGCAGCGAGCCTGGAAACACCATATATTTT. Full variable domain (rest looked up from reference TRBV5-6 and TRBJ1-3): DAGVTQSPTHLIKTRGQQVTLRCSPKSGHDTVSWYQQALGQGPQFIFQYYEEEERQRGNFPDRFSGHQFPNYSSELNVNALLLGDSALYLCASSEPGNTIYFGEGSWLTVV.